Shown below are 18 T cell receptor beta chains from a single sample sequenced in a study of graft-versus-host responses after intestinal transplantation. Their antigen targets remain unknown. TCRdb's copy holds only in-frame clones and misses some; the assay was immunoSEQ multiplex PCR. Found here are under 140,000 clones, about 93% of them singletons; the top ten hold 0.45% to 0.65%. This sample comprised unstimulated CD8+ T cells sorted from spleen or lymph node cells, obtained before intestinal transplant. Every receptor here comes from a human donor who received an intestinal transplant.

The chain employs TRBV19 and TRBJ2-7; the match to TRBD2 covers 10 bases. Germline loops: CDR1 LNHDA, CDR2 SQIVND (reference sequence). CDR3 length: 18 amino acids. V trimming: 5 bases; J trimming: 5 bases; junction bases outside the gene matches: 18. The CDR3 DNA reads as TGTGCCAGTAGTTCTAACTGGGCTAGCGGGAGTCTTAAGGACGAGCAGTACTTC. It specifies CASSSNWASGSLKDEQYF.

V gene TRBV30 combines with J gene TRBJ1-5; D gene ambiguous. CDR3 length: 14 amino acids. The germline CDR1 and CDR2 sequences are GTSNPN and SVGIG (reference sequence). V gave up 0 bases and J gave up 0 bases, with 6 bases separating them. Here the CDR3 reads CAWSVFDSNQPQHF. CDR3 DNA: TGTGCCTGGAGTGTATTCGATAGCAATCAGCCCCAGCATTTT.

In nucleotides, the CDR3 is TGTGCCAGCAGAACGAATCAGCCCCAGCATTTT. Translating gives CASRTNQPQHF. The chain links TRBV6-1 to TRBJ1-5, with D unclear. Between the trimmed V and J ends, which lost 6 bases and 4 bases, there was a span of 4 bases. From germline, CDR1 is MNHNS and CDR2 SASEGT. This CDR3 has 11 residues.

CDR3 coding DNA: TGCGCCAGCAGCCAAGTGGCCGGGGGCAATGAGCAGTTCTTC. Translating gives CASSQVAGGNEQFF. The V gene is TRBV4-1, the J gene TRBJ2-1; D perhaps matches TRBD2 (6 bases). Trimming pared 1 base from V and 6 bases from J, leaving 10 bases between. The CDR3 spans 14 residues. From germline, CDR1 is MGHRA and CDR2 YSYEKL.

V and J are TRBV7-9 and TRBJ1-3; perhaps TRBD1 as D (5 bases). Germline CDR1 is SEHNR and CDR2 is FQNEAQ (reference sequence). The CDR3 runs to 14 residues. V was clipped by 6 bases and J by 2 bases, with 11 bases between them. The CDR3 DNA follows: TGTGCCAGCAGTTCCGACAGACCTGGAAACACCATATATTTT. Protein: CASSSDRPGNTIYF.

The chain is built from TRBV14 and TRBJ2-1; 10 bases line up with TRBD1. V gave up 4 bases and J gave up 7 bases; unmatched junction bases: 7. The CDR3 is made up of 15 amino acids. Per germline, CDR1 SGHDN and CDR2 FVKESK. Here the CDR3 reads CASSLDRGRGNEQFF. CDR3 nucleotides: TGTGCCAGCAGCCTAGACAGGGGGCGAGGAAATGAGCAGTTCTTC.

The genes are TRBV11-2 and TRBJ1-4, with 9 bases matching TRBD1. Germline CDR1 is SGHAT and CDR2 is FQNNGV. V shed 1 base, J shed 8 bases, and the junction held 2 bases outside the gene matches. CDR3 size: 14 residues. This chain's CDR3 is CASSLGTGAEKLFF. CDR3 in DNA: TGTGCCAGCAGCTTAGGGACAGGGGCGGAAAAACTGTTTTTT.

The chain has TRBV28 and TRBJ2-1; D might be TRBD1 (6 bases). CDR1 and CDR2 (germline): MDHEN, SYDVKM. CDR3 length equals 16 residues. Trimming shortened V by 6 bases and J by 0 bases, and 15 bases separated the two germline ends. CDR3 DNA: TGTGCCAGCAGAGATGGGGGCCCACACTCCTACAATGAGCAGTTCTTC. Its protein is CASRDGGPHSYNEQFF.

The V gene is TRBV10-3, the J gene TRBJ2-5, with 11 bases lining up with TRBD1. Germline values: CDR1 ENHRY, CDR2 SYGVKD. Trimming took 4 bases from V and 12 from J; bases not matched to a gene: 4. The CDR3 has 12 residues. The CDR3 is CAISGTGGEEYF. The CDR3, as DNA: TGTGCCATCAGTGGGACAGGGGGCGAGGAGTACTTC.

J is TRBJ2-7 and V is TRBV7-9; D perhaps matches TRBD1 (5 bases). Between the trimmed V and J ends, which lost 1 base and 5 bases, there was a span of 9 bases. Per germline, CDR1 SEHNR and CDR2 FQNEAQ (reference sequence). CDR3 length: 13 amino acids. CDR3 residues: CASSLGPGNEQYF. CDR3 in DNA: TGTGCCAGCAGCTTAGGCCCAGGGAACGAGCAGTACTTC.

The chain links TRBV4-1 to TRBJ2-7; TRBD1 matches 7 bases. The CDR3 sequence is 16 residues long. V was clipped by 0 bases and J by 1 base; unmatched bases: 6. CDR1 and CDR2 (germline): MGHRA, YSYEKL. In nucleotides, the CDR3 is TGCGCCAGCAGCCAAGAGCCGGGACAGCGATCCTACGAGCAGTACTTC. It specifies CASSQEPGQRSYEQYF.

The chain is built from TRBV2 and TRBJ2-7; D gene uncertain. The germline V gene has CDR1 SNHLY and CDR2 FYNNEI. V was cut by 8 bases and J by 5 bases, with 13 bases left in between. The CDR3 sequence is 12 residues long. CDR3 protein: CASRRFSDEQYF. CDR3 DNA sequence: TGTGCCAGCCGGCGGTTTTCCGACGAGCAGTACTTC.

The chain carries TRBV7-9 and TRBJ2-3; D perhaps matches TRBD1 (6 bases). The germline V gene encodes CDR1 SEHNR and CDR2 FQNEAQ (reference sequence). This CDR3 spans 14 amino acids. Trimming left V 8 bases short and J 0 bases short, with 12 bases between. CDR3 sequence: CASLSGQSTDTQYF. In DNA form, the CDR3 reads TGTGCCAGCCTCTCCGGACAGAGCACAGATACGCAGTATTTT.

The CDR3 is CASSLSPGLVAEQFF. DNA of the CDR3: TGTGCCAGCAGTTTATCGCCGGGACTAGTGGCTGAGCAGTTCTTC. This chain connects TRBV27 to TRBJ2-1; 8 bases are a match to TRBD2. The CDR3 runs to 15 residues. Per germline, CDR1 MNHEY and CDR2 SMNVEV (reference sequence). The junction had 7 bases not matched to a gene; V was cut back by 0 bases and J by 9 bases.

The chain is built from TRBV19 and TRBJ2-2; tentatively, D is TRBD1 (5 bases). From germline, CDR1 is LNHDA and CDR2 SQIVND (reference sequence). V lost 7 bases to trimming and J lost 4 bases, with 13 bases between them. The CDR3 extends over 14 amino acids. CDR3 nucleotides: TGTGCCAGTACAATGGGGCTAGTCACCGGGGAGCTGTTTTTT. Protein sequence: CASTMGLVTGELFF.

The V and J genes are TRBV11-2 and TRBJ2-7; 7 positions match TRBD2. Unmatched junction bases numbered 4, after V lost 3 bases and J lost 2 bases. The length of the CDR3 is 14 residues. Germline values: CDR1 SGHAT, CDR2 FQNNGV. CDR3 region: CASSFSGSTYEQYF. CDR3 DNA sequence: TGTGCCAGCAGCTTTAGCGGGTCCACCTACGAGCAGTACTTC.

The chain couples TRBV9 to TRBJ2-7; D gene unclear. This CDR3 region has 11 residues. Germline lookup yields CDR1 SGDLS and CDR2 YYNGEE. Trimming took off 4 bases at V and 0 bases at J, with 2 bases between the two ends. The CDR3 here is CASSPSYEQYF. The DNA of the CDR3 is TGTGCCAGCAGCCCCTCCTACGAGCAGTACTTC.

The chain is built from TRBV13 and TRBJ1-2; D is possibly TRBD1 (5 bases). V lost 5 bases, J lost 0 bases, and 16 bases lay in between. CDR1 and CDR2 from the germline V gene are PRHDT and FYEKMQ (reference sequence). This CDR3 is built from 16 residues. The CDR3 sequence is CASSLGVGGSNYGYTF. DNA of the CDR3: TGTGCCAGCAGCCTCGGCGTTGGGGGGTCTAACTATGGCTACACCTTC.